A single sample is the source of the 26 T cell receptor beta chains below, sequenced in a study of CD8 T cells in Susac syndrome. After extraction with the RNeasy kit, 0.5 to 1 ug of the RNA was reverse transcribed using random hexamers. TCRdb reanalysed the immunoSEQ multiplex PCR reads using MiXCR and keeps one entry per CDR3 protein. The sample carries some 160,000 distinct CDR3 sequences, 85% to 95% recorded once. The sample was CD4+ T cells from PBMCs. Receptor source: a human donor with Susac syndrome.

This chain connects TRBV12-5 to TRBJ1-5, with 7 bases matching TRBD1. CDR3 length equals 14 residues. With 1 base clipped from V and 7 bases from J, the junction kept 4 bases outside the gene matches. Germline CDR1 is LGHNT and CDR2 is FRNRAP. The CDR3 region is CASGLATGVQPQHF. CDR3 in DNA: TGTGCTAGTGGTTTGGCCACAGGGGTCCAGCCCCAGCATTTT.

This chain links TRBV20-1 with TRBJ2-6; D remains unclear. The CDR3 has 14 amino acids. Germline lookup yields CDR1 DFQATT and CDR2 SNEGSKA (reference sequence). Trimming removed 2 bases at V and 0 bases at J, with 5 bases between. In nucleotides, the CDR3 is TGCAGTGCTAGAACTCGCTCTGGGGCCAACGTCCTGACTTTC. This gives the protein CSARTRSGANVLTF.

This chain connects TRBV6-5 to TRBJ2-1; no reliable D call. V gave up 6 bases and J gave up 4 bases, with 7 bases separating them. The germline V gene encodes CDR1 MNHEY and CDR2 SVGAGI. The CDR3 totals 12 residues. The chain's CDR3 is CASSQGYNEQFF. The CDR3, as DNA: TGTGCCAGCAGCCAAGGGTACAATGAGCAGTTCTTC.

The chain has TRBV24-1 and TRBJ1-2; D is unresolved. Germline V gene data show CDR1 as KGHDR and CDR2 as SFDVKD. The V end was cut by 7 bases, the J end by 5 bases, with 10 bases between. CDR3 length: 12 residues. The CDR3 DNA follows: TGTGCCACCAGCTCCGAGGGTTATGGCTACACCTTC. This sequence encodes CATSSEGYGYTF.

The chain joins TRBV20-1 to TRBJ2-3; D possibly corresponds to TRBD1 (6 bases). This CDR3 has 14 amino acids. Between the trimmed V and J ends, which lost 6 bases and 2 bases, there was a span of 15 bases. The germline V gene has CDR1 DFQATT and CDR2 SNEGSKA (reference sequence). CDR3 in amino acids: CSATLGGYTDTQYF. The CDR3 nucleotides read TGCAGTGCCACTCTTGGGGGCTACACAGATACGCAGTATTTT.

The V call is TRBV19, the J call TRBJ2-3, with 8 positions matching TRBD1. V was pared by 5 bases and J by 4 bases, with 8 bases of the junction left unmatched. CDR1 is LNHDA, CDR2 SQIVND, per germline (reference sequence). CDR3 size: 15 residues. The CDR3 sequence: CASSPDRGEADTQYF. The CDR3 nucleotides are TGTGCCAGTAGTCCAGACAGGGGAGAGGCAGATACGCAGTATTTT.

This clonotype was observed once. The chain employs TRBV6-6 and TRBJ1-2, with D unresolved. Between the trimmed V and J ends, which lost 4 bases and 3 bases, there was a span of 9 bases. The germline gives CDR1 MNHNY, CDR2 SVGAGI (reference sequence). CDR3 length: 13 residues. Here the CDR3 DNA reads TGTGCCAGCAGTTTGGACGGCTACTATGGCTACACCTTC. Translated, it gives CASSLDGYYGYTF.

This chain connects TRBV5-1 to TRBJ2-2; D not certain. Trimming cost V 5 bases and J 1 base, with 6 bases left between them. In germline, CDR1 is SGHRS, CDR2 YFSETQ. The CDR3 consists of 13 residues. The CDR3 sequence is CASSNRNTGELFF. In DNA form, the CDR3 reads TGCGCCAGCAGTAACAGGAACACCGGGGAGCTGTTTTTT. Drawing the rest from reference TRBV5-1 and TRBJ2-2, the complete variable domain is KAGVTQTPRYLIKTRGQQVTLSCSPISGHRSVSWYQQTPGQGLQFLFEYFSETQRNKGNFPGRFSGRQFSNSRSEMNVSTLELGDSALYLCASSNRNTGELFFGEGSRLTVL.

V usage is TRBV27 and J usage is TRBJ1-2; 8 nucleotides agree with TRBD1. The J segment lost 3 bases and the V segment lost 5 bases, leaving 5 bases of the junction unmatched. Germline CDR1 is MNHEY and CDR2 is SMNVEV (reference sequence). This CDR3 has 14 residues. The CDR3 is CASSAPGQDYGYTF. CDR3 nucleotide sequence: TGTGCCAGCAGTGCGCCGGGACAGGACTATGGCTACACCTTC.

V usage is TRBV15 and J usage is TRBJ2-3; 9 bases fit TRBD1. This CDR3 is 15 amino acids long. Per germline, CDR1 LNHNV and CDR2 YYDKDF (reference sequence). Trimming took 5 bases from V and 4 from J; bases not matched to a gene: 7. The CDR3 DNA is TGTGCCACCAGCGTGGGACAGGGCCAGGCAGATACGCAGTATTTT. Translation gives CATSVGQGQADTQYF.

This chain connects TRBV29-1 to TRBJ2-7, with TRBD1 matching 9 bases. With V trimmed by 7 bases and J by 0 bases, 7 bases remained unmatched. This CDR3 spans 14 amino acids. Per the germline V gene, CDR1 is SQVTM and CDR2 is ANQGSEA. The CDR3 bases are TGCAGCGGAACCGGGACAGGGAGCTCCTACGAGCAGTACTTC. Its translation: CSGTGTGSSYEQYF.

The chain couples TRBV9 to TRBJ1-1; the D gene is possibly TRBD1 (5 bases). Between the trimmed V and J ends, which lost 0 bases and 4 bases, there was a span of 13 bases. The length of the CDR3 is 15 residues. Germline V gene data show CDR1 as SGDLS and CDR2 as YYNGEE. CDR3 nucleotide sequence: TGTGCCAGCAGCGTAGAGCCAGGGTCGACCACTGAAGCTTTCTTT. It translates to CASSVEPGSTTEAFF.

The genes are TRBV20-1 and TRBJ1-5; TRBD1 matches 9 bases. Germline-derived CDR1 and CDR2 are DFQATT and SNEGSKA (reference sequence). This CDR3 has 14 amino acids. V lost 3 bases and J lost 4; bases outside the gene matches: 4. CDR3 sequence: CSASPGTGNQPQHF. The CDR3 region has the DNA TGCAGTGCTAGTCCCGGGACAGGGAATCAGCCCCAGCATTTT.

The chain employs TRBV5-1 and TRBJ2-1; TRBD2 matches 9 bases. The CDR3 consists of 15 residues. Germline V gives CDR1 SGHRS, CDR2 YFSETQ. Trimming at V came to 0 bases and at J to 8 bases, leaving 6 bases not matched to a gene. The DNA of the CDR3 is TGCGCCAGCAGCTTGGCAGGGACTAGCATTTATGAGCAGTTCTTC. It codes for CASSLAGTSIYEQFF.

This chain links TRBV12-3 or TRBV12-4 with TRBJ1-2; D unresolved. Deletions cut 5 bases from V and 2 bases from J, with 12 bases between. This CDR3 region has 14 residues. CDR3 in DNA: TGTGCCAGCAGTCTTAACGTATTCAACTATGGCTACACCTTC. Protein: CASSLNVFNYGYTF.

This sequence joins TRBV29-1 and TRBJ2-5, with D unclear. V was cut by 6 bases and J by 5 bases, with 16 bases left in between. This CDR3 region has 13 residues. The germline CDR1 and CDR2 sequences are SQVTM and ANQGSEA. This chain's CDR3 is CSVSVNLRETQYF. The CDR3 region has the DNA TGCAGCGTGTCCGTCAACCTGAGGGAGACCCAGTACTTC.

V is TRBV5-6 and J is TRBJ2-3; D gene uncertain. Germline-derived CDR1 and CDR2 are SGHDT and YYEEEE. The CDR3 length is 15 residues. V was cut by 3 bases and J by 4 bases, with 15 bases left in between. CDR3 DNA: TGTGCCAGCAGCTCCACCGGAACAGTACCAGATACGCAGTATTTT. Translating gives CASSSTGTVPDTQYF.

The chain has TRBV15 and TRBJ2-3, with TRBD2 matching over 7 bases. The CDR3 is 16 amino acids. The trim removed 0 bases at V and 1 base at J, leaving 4 bases unmatched. Germline V CDR1 and CDR2: LNHNV, YYDKDF (reference sequence). The CDR3, as DNA: TGTGCCACCAGCAGAGATCGCGCGGGGGGCACAGATACGCAGTATTTT. Protein sequence: CATSRDRAGGTDTQYF.

The V call is TRBV2, the J call TRBJ2-3; 8 bases match TRBD2. The CDR3 totals 13 residues. V lost 10 bases to trimming and J lost 2 bases; unmatched junction nucleotides: 5. Germline V gene sequence: CDR1 SNHLY, CDR2 FYNNEI. CDR3 sequence reads: CATGLAPTDTQYF. Written as DNA, the CDR3 is TGTGCCACCGGACTAGCCCCCACAGATACGCAGTATTTT.

This chain links TRBV2 with TRBJ2-7; TRBD2 matches at 9 bases. J lost 1 base, V lost 9 bases, and 7 bases had no gene match. The CDR3 spans 14 residues. CDR1 is SNHLY, CDR2 FYNNEI, per germline. For the CDR3, the DNA is TGTGCCAGACGTTTGACTAGCGGTTCCTACGAGCAGTACTTC. As protein: CARRLTSGSYEQYF.

The chain recombines TRBV12-3 or TRBV12-4 with TRBJ1-6; 8 nucleotides match TRBD1. Trimming cost V 6 bases and J 7 bases; bases outside gene matches: 11. The CDR3 covers 16 residues. CDR3 DNA: TGTGCCAGCAGCCTAGACAGGGGCAGGGCAAATTCACCCCTCCACTTT. It translates to CASSLDRGRANSPLHF.

J is TRBJ2-1 and V is TRBV20-1, with TRBD2 identical over 10 bases. The CDR3 has 13 residues. CDR1 and CDR2 (germline): DFQATT, SNEGSKA (reference sequence). CDR3 loop: CTPAGGSYNEQFF. CDR3 nucleotide sequence: TGCACTCCAGCGGGGGGGTCCTACAATGAGCAGTTCTTC.

V and J are TRBV27 and TRBJ1-2; TRBD1 matches 7 bases. The CDR3 runs 16 residues. V trimming: 0 bases; J trimming: 4 bases; junction bases outside the gene matches: 8. Per the germline V gene, CDR1 is MNHEY and CDR2 is SMNVEV (reference sequence). CDR3 DNA: TGTGCCAGCAGTTTATCCCGGACAGGAGACTCCTATGGCTACACCTTC. This sequence encodes CASSLSRTGDSYGYTF.

The chain links TRBV6-2 or TRBV6-3 to TRBJ2-6; 7 bases fit TRBD1. CDR1 MNHEY and CDR2 SVGEGT come from the germline V gene. V lost 6 bases, J lost 0 bases, and 14 bases stayed unmatched. The CDR3 consists of 19 residues. As DNA, the CDR3 is TGTGCCAGCAGCACCGTCAGGGGACAGTTAAACTCTGGGGCCAACGTCCTGACTTTC. This gives the protein CASSTVRGQLNSGANVLTF.

The CDR3 loop reads CASSARQGRAEAFF. CDR3 coding DNA: TGTGCCAGCAGCGCCAGACAGGGGAGGGCTGAAGCTTTCTTT. The chain couples TRBV7-8 to TRBJ1-1; 8 positions agree with TRBD1. After removal of 5 bases from V and 6 bases from J, the junction contained 8 bases not matched to a gene. Germline V lookup: CDR1 SGHVS, CDR2 FQNEAQ. The CDR3 contains 14 residues.

This clonotype has only one observation. This chain joins TRBV9 and TRBJ1-1, with 7 bases that match TRBD1. The germline V gene encodes CDR1 SGDLS and CDR2 YYNGEE. V shed 0 bases, J shed 5 bases, and the junction held 7 bases outside the gene matches. There are 15 residues in the CDR3. The CDR3 region has the DNA TGTGCCAGCAGCGTAGATCCAGGGGGAGAAACTGAAGCTTTCTTT. Translated, it gives CASSVDPGGETEAFF.